The following is a T cell receptor (beta chain) sequence with its context. This sample stems from a study of blood T cell repertoires in COVID-19. Study-level information: Acute and convalescent COVID-19 samples came from the United States, Italy and Spain. T cells, B-cell-depleted T cells, or PBMCs provided the cDNA or gDNA that served as material.

In the source study's methods: How many nucleated cells were present was estimated from reference gene primer amplification. Measured with immunoSEQ multiplex PCR; TCRdb has only the in-frame clones, and not every one. That table gives V, J and clone size, and the DNA gave D and trimming. The sample has 300,000 to 400,000 clones; approximately 90% are singletons. Sequenced input: peripheral blood. The clonotype originates from a woman in her 30s with COVID-19, enrolled during active disease.

The CDR3 sequence is CASSGMRGSSYEQYF. CDR3 DNA: TGCGCCAGCAGCGGAATGCGGGGGAGCTCCTACGAGCAGTACTTC. The V gene is TRBV5-1, the J gene TRBJ2-7; TRBD2 matches 7 bases. Germline values: CDR1 SGHRS, CDR2 YFSETQ. J lost 0 bases, V lost 4 bases, and 7 bases had no gene match. The CDR3 is made up of 15 amino acids.